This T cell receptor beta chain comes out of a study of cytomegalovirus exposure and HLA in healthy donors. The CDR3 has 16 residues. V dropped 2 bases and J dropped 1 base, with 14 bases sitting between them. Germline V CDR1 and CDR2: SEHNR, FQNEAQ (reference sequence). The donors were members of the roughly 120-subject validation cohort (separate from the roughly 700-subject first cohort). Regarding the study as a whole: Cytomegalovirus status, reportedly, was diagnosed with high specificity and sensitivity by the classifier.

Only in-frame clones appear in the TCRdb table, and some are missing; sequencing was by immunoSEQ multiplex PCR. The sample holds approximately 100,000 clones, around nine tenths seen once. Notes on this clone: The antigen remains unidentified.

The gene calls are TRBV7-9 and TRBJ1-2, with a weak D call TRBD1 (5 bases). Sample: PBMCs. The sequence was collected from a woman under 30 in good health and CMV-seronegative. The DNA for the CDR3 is TGTGCCAGCAGCTTACCGACAGTCTACCATAACTATGGCTACACCTTC. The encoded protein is CASSLPTVYHNYGYTF. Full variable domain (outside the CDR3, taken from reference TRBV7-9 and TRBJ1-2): DTGVSQNPRHKITKRGQNVTFRCDPISEHNRLYWYRQTLGQGPEFLTYFQNEAQLEKSRLLSDRFSAERPKGSFSTLEIQRTEQGDSAMYLCASSLPTVYHNYGYTFGSGTRLTVV.